These 28 T cell receptor beta chains share one sample of origin, sequenced in a study of T cell responses to AZD1222 COVID-19 vaccine. The method was immunoSEQ multiplex PCR; TCRdb's version includes in-frame clones alone and lacks a portion of them. The sample yields over 130,000 clones, roughly 90% seen once. Source: peripheral blood, taken 28 days after the second AZD1222 dose. The receptors were sampled from an adult who received the AZD1222 COVID-19 vaccine.

This clone turned up a few times. The genes are TRBV9 and TRBJ2-2, with D maybe TRBD2 (6 bases). This CDR3 is built from 17 residues. Between the trimmed V and J ends, which lost 3 bases and 8 bases, there was a span of 23 bases. Germline V gives CDR1 SGDLS, CDR2 YYNGEE. As DNA, the CDR3 is TGTGCCAGCAGCGCCATCCCTCTGGCTAGCGCAGGGGGGGAGCTGTTTTTT. Amino acids: CASSAIPLASAGGELFF.

The chain couples TRBV5-1 to TRBJ2-1; D possibly matches TRBD1 or TRBD2 (5 bases each). CDR3 length: 15 amino acids. Germline CDR1 reads SGHRS; CDR2 reads YFSETQ. The V gene lost 2 bases and the J gene lost 2 bases, with 11 bases spanning the gap. CDR3 sequence: CASSFGGIPYNEQFF. Written as DNA, the CDR3 is TGCGCCAGCAGCTTTGGGGGTATACCCTACAATGAGCAGTTCTTC.

V and J are TRBV11-2 and TRBJ1-2; tentative D call: TRBD1 (6 bases). This CDR3 region has 15 residues. V gave up 8 bases and J gave up 5 bases, with 21 bases separating them. Germline-derived CDR1 and CDR2 are SGHAT and FQNNGV. The CDR3 DNA is TGTGCCAGCGGGATAGGGGGGGCTGAGAGATATGGCTACACCTTC. Its translation is CASGIGGAERYGYTF. Complete variable domain (other parts from reference TRBV11-2 and TRBJ1-2): EAGVAQSPRYKIIEKRQSVAFWCNPISGHATLYWYQQILGQGPKLLIQFQNNGVVDDSQLPKDRFSAERLKGVDSTLKIQPAKLEDSAVYLCASGIGGAERYGYTFGSGTRLTVV.

The chain recombines TRBV14 with TRBJ2-1; D may be TRBD2 (6 bases). The CDR3 runs 13 residues. Germline V gene data show CDR1 as SGHDN and CDR2 as FVKESK. The germline V and J ends were trimmed by 2 bases and 14 bases, with 16 bases remaining between them. The CDR3 region is CASSQYGPGVEFF. In DNA form, the CDR3 reads TGTGCCAGCAGCCAATACGGACCGGGAGTGGAGTTCTTC.

There are a few counts of this clone. The J gene is TRBJ2-2, the V gene TRBV6-5; 8 nucleotides line up with TRBD1. The CDR3 is made up of 13 amino acids. Per germline, CDR1 MNHEY and CDR2 SVGAGI. Trimming at V came to 6 bases and at J to 6 bases, leaving 3 bases not matched to a gene. In DNA, the CDR3 is TGTGCCAGCAGGCGACAGGGGCCCGGGGAGCTGTTTTTT. Protein product: CASRRQGPGELFF.

Here the CDR3 reads CASSFRTGASNQPQHF. The CDR3 coding sequence is TGTGCCAGCAGCTTCCGGACAGGGGCTAGCAATCAGCCCCAGCATTTT. The rearrangement joins TRBV5-8 to TRBJ1-5; TRBD1 agrees at 9 bases. CDR3 length equals 16 residues. Germline V gives CDR1 SGHTS, CDR2 YDEGEE. The V and J ends lost 2 bases and 0 bases, in that order; junction bases with no gene match: 3.

With regard to this clone: Within the sample, other DNA sequences also encode this same CDR3. The chain links TRBV28 to TRBJ2-5; D remains ambiguous. This CDR3 contains 11 residues. Looked up from germline, CDR1 is MDHEN and CDR2 is SYDVKM. V dropped 4 bases and J dropped 4 bases, with 4 bases sitting between them. The CDR3 protein is CASSSRETQYF. The CDR3 DNA reads as TGTGCCAGCAGTTCTAGAGAGACCCAGTACTTC. Using reference TRBV28 and TRBJ2-5 for the parts outside the CDR3, the full variable domain is DVKVTQSSRYLVKRTGEKVFLECVQDMDHENMFWYRQDPGLGLRLIYFSYDVKMKEKGDIPEGYSVSREKKERFSLILESASTNQTSMYLCASSSRETQYFGPGTRLLVL.

The chain combines TRBV9 with TRBJ1-4; 9 nucleotides match TRBD1. This CDR3 is 18 amino acids long. Per germline, CDR1 SGDLS and CDR2 YYNGEE. After removal of 4 bases from V and 1 base from J, the junction contained 11 bases not matched to a gene. As DNA, the CDR3 is TGTGCCAGCAGCTTCCGGACAGGGGAGGGAGGAACTAATGAAAAACTGTTTTTT. It codes for CASSFRTGEGGTNEKLFF.

Only one count was recorded for this clone. The chain combines TRBV4-3 with TRBJ1-1; D might be TRBD1 (5 bases). This CDR3 is 16 amino acids long. Trimming removed 0 bases from V and 1 base from J, with 12 bases in between. CDR1 and CDR2 (germline): LGHNA, YSLEER. The CDR3 loop is CASSQDIGARNTEAFF. The CDR3 nucleotides are TGCGCCAGCAGCCAAGATATCGGGGCGCGGAACACTGAAGCTTTCTTT.

This clone was counted only a few times. The chain joins TRBV7-9 to TRBJ2-7; TRBD1 might be the D (6 bases). V was clipped by 5 bases and J by 3 bases, with 8 bases between them. Germline V gene lookup returns CDR1 SEHNR and CDR2 FQNEAQ (reference sequence). The CDR3 is made up of 12 amino acids. CDR3 bases: TGTGCCAGCAGCCAGGACAGCTACGAGCAGTACTTC. This gives the protein CASSQDSYEQYF.

This chain links TRBV10-3 with TRBJ2-7; D call uncertain. Germline V gives CDR1 ENHRY, CDR2 SYGVKD. The CDR3 has 13 amino acids. V was clipped by 3 bases and J by 0 bases, with 6 bases between them. The CDR3 here is CAISDYNSYEQYF. The CDR3 DNA reads as TGTGCCATCAGTGACTACAACTCCTACGAGCAGTACTTC.

This chain uses TRBV7-9 with TRBJ1-6; maybe TRBD1 (5 bases). The CDR3 has 16 amino acids. Trimming cost V 4 bases and J 5 bases, with 15 bases left between them. CDR1 and CDR2 (germline): SEHNR, FQNEAQ (reference sequence). The CDR3 DNA reads TGTGCCAGCAGCTCCCCAAAAGACAGCAATAATTCACCCCTCCACTTT. Protein sequence: CASSSPKDSNNSPLHF.

V gene TRBV12-3 or TRBV12-4 combines with J gene TRBJ1-5; D is possibly TRBD1 (6 bases). The CDR3 contains 13 residues. With 3 bases removed from V and 7 bases from J, the gap between germline ends came to 10 bases. CDR3 DNA: TGTGCCAGCAGTTTTACCAGGGGACAGCCCCAGCATTTT. Translating gives CASSFTRGQPQHF.

The chain combines TRBV29-1 with TRBJ2-5, with 9 nucleotides matching TRBD1. The V segment lost 0 bases and the J segment 7 bases; nucleotides outside the gene matches: 6. CDR1 is SQVTM and CDR2 is ANQGSEA in the germline V gene. The CDR3 contains 14 residues. CDR3 residues: CSVEEVRTGATQYF. The CDR3 DNA sequence: TGCAGCGTTGAAGAGGTGAGGACAGGGGCGACCCAGTACTTC.

The chain links TRBV6-5 to TRBJ1-1; 8 bases are shared with TRBD1. CDR3 length equals 14 residues. Germline V CDR1 and CDR2: MNHEY, SVGAGI. Germline trimming cut 3 bases from V and 5 bases from J; bases unmatched to any gene: 5. CDR3: CASSYDRGGTEAFF. In DNA form, the CDR3 reads TGTGCCAGCAGTTATGACAGGGGAGGGACTGAAGCTTTCTTT.

This clone occurred once. CDR3 amino acids: CASSRDRGEKLFF. The CDR3 DNA reads as TGTGCCAGCAGCCGGGACAGGGGGGAAAAACTGTTTTTT. This rearrangement joins TRBV6-4 to TRBJ1-4; TRBD1 aligns across 11 bases. Germline CDR1 is MRHNA and CDR2 is SNTAGT. J lost 8 bases, V lost 6 bases, and 2 bases had no gene match. The CDR3 covers 13 residues.

The chain has TRBV18 and TRBJ2-2; 10 positions agree with TRBD2. The V gene end was trimmed by 2 bases and the J gene end by 4 bases; junction bases not matched to a gene: 10. The CDR3 length is 18 residues. Germline V gene data show CDR1 as KGHSH and CDR2 as LQKENI. The DNA for the CDR3 is TGTGCCAGCTCACCAGACGAAAGGACTAGCGGCGTCACCGGGGAGCTGTTTTTT. Encoded protein: CASSPDERTSGVTGELFF.

The rearrangement links TRBV28 to TRBJ2-5, with D tentatively TRBD2 (5 bases). CDR1 MDHEN and CDR2 SYDVKM come from the germline V gene. This CDR3 has 15 residues. V was clipped by 2 bases and J by 1 base, with 11 bases between them. The CDR3 region is CASSLEGAVQETQYF. The CDR3 DNA sequence: TGTGCCAGCAGTTTAGAGGGTGCAGTCCAAGAGACCCAGTACTTC.

The rearrangement joins TRBV10-1 to TRBJ2-2, with TRBD2 as a possible D gene (5 bases). The V gene lost 0 bases and the J gene lost 5 bases, with 10 bases spanning the gap. CDR1 is WNHNN and CDR2 is SYGVQD in the germline V gene (reference sequence). This CDR3 has 15 residues. This CDR3 reads CASSESSVGTGELFF. The CDR3 DNA reads as TGCGCCAGCAGTGAGTCTAGCGTTGGGACCGGGGAGCTGTTTTTT.

The chain employs TRBV12-3 or TRBV12-4 and TRBJ2-2, with D tentatively TRBD1 (6 bases). The CDR3 runs 13 residues. Trimming took 6 bases from V and 5 from J, leaving 10 bases between them. The DNA for the CDR3 is TGTGCCAGCAGCCGACAGGAGACCGGGGAGCTGTTTTTT. This sequence encodes CASSRQETGELFF.

The J gene is TRBJ2-2, the V gene TRBV7-6, with 7 bases aligning to TRBD2. Germline lookup yields CDR1 SGHVS and CDR2 FNYEAQ. With 5 bases clipped from V and 5 bases from J, the junction kept 8 bases outside the gene matches. This CDR3 comprises 15 residues. This chain's CDR3 is CASSRDVGGTGELFF. CDR3 coding DNA: TGTGCCAGCAGCCGAGACGTGGGGGGGACCGGGGAGCTGTTTTTT.

This chain connects TRBV3-1 (or the pseudogene TRBV3-2) to TRBJ1-5; TRBD1 agrees at 9 bases. CDR1 is LGHDT, CDR2 YNNKEL, per germline (reference sequence). The CDR3 totals 19 residues. The junction had 15 bases not matched to a gene; V was cut back by 4 bases and J by 2 bases. CDR3 in DNA: TGTGCCAGCAGCCCAGAACGCCCTTGGGACAGGGAAGGCAATCAGCCCCAGCATTTT. It translates to CASSPERPWDREGNQPQHF.

The chain employs TRBV30 and TRBJ1-5, with 7 nucleotides matching TRBD1. The germline V gene encodes CDR1 GTSNPN and CDR2 SVGIG (reference sequence). The V gene end was trimmed by 0 bases and the J gene end by 7 bases; junction bases not matched to a gene: 6. The CDR3 consists of 14 residues. The DNA for the CDR3 is TGTGCCTGGAGTGTTGGGGACAGTGGGCAGCCCCAGCATTTT. As protein: CAWSVGDSGQPQHF.

This chain joins TRBV7-2 and TRBJ1-2; TRBD1 might be the D (6 bases). Germline assignment: CDR1 SGHTA and CDR2 FQGNSA. Trimming pared 5 bases from V and 4 bases from J, leaving 11 bases between. This CDR3 is built from 13 residues. The CDR3 nucleotides read TGTGCCAGCAGCGCCGGGACAATCTATGGCTACACCTTC. Residues: CASSAGTIYGYTF.

This chain joins TRBV7-9 and TRBJ2-6; D perhaps matches TRBD2 (6 bases). The V end lost 4 bases, the J end lost 0 bases, and 13 bases lay between the germline ends. Germline CDR1 SEHNR, CDR2 FQNEAQ (reference sequence). CDR3 length equals 17 residues. The DNA for the CDR3 is TGTGCCAGCAGCTCAGGGACTGTAGTCTCTGGGGCCAACGTCCTGACTTTC. Its translation is CASSSGTVVSGANVLTF.

V usage is TRBV7-2 and J usage is TRBJ1-5; D remains unclear. The germline V gene has CDR1 SGHTA and CDR2 FQGNSA. The CDR3 runs to 12 residues. V lost 5 bases and J lost 9, with 11 bases in between. The CDR3 region is CASSQPKRPQHF. In DNA form, the CDR3 reads TGTGCCAGCAGCCAACCCAAGCGGCCCCAGCATTTT.

The V gene is TRBV10-3, the J gene TRBJ1-1; 9 bases line up with TRBD1. The germline V gene encodes CDR1 ENHRY and CDR2 SYGVKD. The CDR3 contains 13 residues. The J segment lost 0 bases and the V segment lost 10 bases, leaving 3 bases of the junction unmatched. CDR3 protein: CATTGGLNTEAFF. CDR3 bases: TGTGCCACGACAGGGGGGTTGAACACTGAAGCTTTCTTT.

V is TRBV19 and J is TRBJ1-1; 9 nucleotides agree with TRBD1. Unmatched junction bases numbered 2, after V lost 5 bases and J lost 1 base. Germline lookup yields CDR1 LNHDA and CDR2 SQIVND (reference sequence). This CDR3 comprises 14 residues. The CDR3 region is CASSQGQGNTEAFF. The CDR3, as DNA: TGTGCCAGTAGTCAGGGACAGGGGAACACTGAAGCTTTCTTT. The variable domain in full, completed from reference TRBV19 and TRBJ1-1, reads DGGITQSPKYLFRKEGQNVTLSCEQNLNHDAMYWYRQDPGQGLRLIYYSQIVNDFQKGDIAEGYSVSREKKESFPLTVTSAQKNPTAFYLCASSQGQGNTEAFFGQGTRLTVV.